This T cell receptor (beta chain) was obtained from a study of post-analysis software for immune sequencing data. In the case of this clonotype: The antigen is unknown.

The study, taken as a whole, reports: The five TRBV segments detected at higher frequency in patients than in controls included TRBV5-6, TRBV5-1 and TRBV20-1.

Tagging with unique molecular identifiers was a feature of the TCR beta cDNA libraries. Researchers reported 400,000 to 550,000 cDNA molecules coming from about 0.98 to 11 million T cells. TCRdb processed the PCR reads anew with MiXCR; each CDR3 protein has one entry. The sample includes hundreds of thousands of distinct CDR3 sequences, about 32% seen only once; the top ten take 0.5% to 0.6%. Germline trimming cut 4 bases from V and 6 bases from J; bases unmatched to any gene: 9. From germline, CDR1 is SQVTM and CDR2 ANQGSEA. The CDR3 runs 14 residues. The chain has TRBV29-1 and TRBJ2-7, with 10 positions matching TRBD1. The origin of this receptor is a girl aged 10-17 years with multiple sclerosis. Sequenced material: blood. CDR3: CSVAGGQGYFEQYF. The CDR3 DNA sequence: TGCAGCGTTGCCGGGGGACAGGGGTACTTCGAGCAGTACTTC.